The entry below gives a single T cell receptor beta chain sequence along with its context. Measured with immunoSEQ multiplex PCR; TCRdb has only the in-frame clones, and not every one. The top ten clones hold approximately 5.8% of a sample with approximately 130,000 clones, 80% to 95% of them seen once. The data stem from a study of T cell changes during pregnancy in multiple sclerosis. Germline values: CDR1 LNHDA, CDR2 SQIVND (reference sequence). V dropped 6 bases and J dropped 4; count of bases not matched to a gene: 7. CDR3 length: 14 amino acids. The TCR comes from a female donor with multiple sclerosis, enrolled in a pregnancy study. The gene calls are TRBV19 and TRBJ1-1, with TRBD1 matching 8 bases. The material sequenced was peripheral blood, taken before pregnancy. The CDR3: CASSPRGQSTEAFF. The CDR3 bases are TGTGCCAGTAGCCCCAGGGGGCAGAGCACTGAAGCTTTCTTT.